The T cell receptor beta chain described here comes from a study of radiotherapy plus CTLA-4 blockade in lung cancer. Study-level findings and limits: Blood TCR clones of tumor origin expanded after radiotherapy plus ipilimumab. Early blood T cell clone dynamics reportedly forecast response best, with interferon-beta.

TCRdb keeps only in-frame clones here, not all; method: immunoSEQ multiplex PCR. Of tens of thousands of clones listed, 78% are singletons. This clone came up once. As yet, its antigen is unknown. The CDR3 covers 16 residues. V was clipped by 5 bases and J by 7 bases, with 23 bases between them. The germline gives CDR1 SGHTA, CDR2 FQGTGA. This sample comprised peripheral blood, obtained from a patient treated with radiotherapy plus ipilimumab. This clonotype was sampled from a human donor with non-small cell lung cancer who had a partial response to radiotherapy plus ipilimumab. Some clones in this sample may be carry-over from other donors' samples. J is TRBJ1-2 and V is TRBV7-3; the D gene is possibly TRBD1 (5 bases). The CDR3 coding sequence is TGTGCCAGCAGCACCACATTGGGACCATGGGGAGGTGGCTACACCTTC. It yields the protein CASSTTLGPWGGGYTF.